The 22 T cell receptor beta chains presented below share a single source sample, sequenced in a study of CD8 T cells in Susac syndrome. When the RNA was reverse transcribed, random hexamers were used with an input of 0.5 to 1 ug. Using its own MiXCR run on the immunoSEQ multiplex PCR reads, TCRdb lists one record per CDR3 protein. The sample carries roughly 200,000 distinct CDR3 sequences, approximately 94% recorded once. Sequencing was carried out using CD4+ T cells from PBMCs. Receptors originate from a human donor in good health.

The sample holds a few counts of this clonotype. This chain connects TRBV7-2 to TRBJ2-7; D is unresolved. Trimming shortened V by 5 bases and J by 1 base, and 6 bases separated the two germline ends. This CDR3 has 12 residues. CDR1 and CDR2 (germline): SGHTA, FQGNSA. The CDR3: CASSPSSYEQYF. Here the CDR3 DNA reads TGTGCCAGCAGCCCATCTTCCTACGAGCAGTACTTC. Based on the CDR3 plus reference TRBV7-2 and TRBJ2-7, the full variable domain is GAGVSQSPSNKVTEKGKDVELRCDPISGHTALYWYRQSLGQGLEFLIYFQGNSAPDKSGLPSDRFSAERTGGSVSTLTIQRTQQEDSAVYLCASSPSSYEQYFGPGTRLTVT.

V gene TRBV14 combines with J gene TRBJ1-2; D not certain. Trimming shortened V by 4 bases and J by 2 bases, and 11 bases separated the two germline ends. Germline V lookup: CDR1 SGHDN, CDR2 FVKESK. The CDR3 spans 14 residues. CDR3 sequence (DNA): TGTGCCAGCAGCCCCAATCTGGGGAACTATGGCTACACCTTC. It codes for CASSPNLGNYGYTF. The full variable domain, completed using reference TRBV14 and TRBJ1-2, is EAGVTQFPSHSVIEKGQTVTLRCDPISGHDNLYWYRRVMGKEIKFLLHFVKESKQDESGMPNNRFLAERTGGTYSTLKVQPAELEDSGVYFCASSPNLGNYGYTFGSGTRLTVV.

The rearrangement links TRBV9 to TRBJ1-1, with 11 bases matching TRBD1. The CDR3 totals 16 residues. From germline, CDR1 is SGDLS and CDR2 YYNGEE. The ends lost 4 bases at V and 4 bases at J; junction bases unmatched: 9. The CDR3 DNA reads TGTGCCAGCAGCCCGGGACAGGGGGGTCTGGGCACTGAAGCTTTCTTT. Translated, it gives CASSPGQGGLGTEAFF.

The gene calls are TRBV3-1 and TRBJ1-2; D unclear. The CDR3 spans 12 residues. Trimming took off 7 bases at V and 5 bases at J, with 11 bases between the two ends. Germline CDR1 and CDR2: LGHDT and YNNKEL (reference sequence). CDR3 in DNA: TGTGCCAGCACCAATTACGGATATGGCTACACCTTC. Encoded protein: CASTNYGYGYTF.

CDR3 DNA: TGTGCCAGCAGTCGTGAGCGGGGGCGAGGGGAGTTCTTC. Its translation is CASSRERGRGEFF. The chain recombines TRBV2 with TRBJ2-1, with 8 bases aligning to TRBD2. This CDR3 is 13 amino acids long. In germline, CDR1 is SNHLY, CDR2 FYNNEI. J gave up 14 bases and V 5 bases, and 11 bases lay outside the gene matches.

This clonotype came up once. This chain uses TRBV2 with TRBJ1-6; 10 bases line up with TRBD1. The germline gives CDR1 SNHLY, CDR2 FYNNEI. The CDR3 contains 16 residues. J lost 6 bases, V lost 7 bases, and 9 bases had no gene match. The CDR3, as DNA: TGTGCCAGCACCCCAGACAGGGGGCTGGGTAATTCACCCCTCCACTTT. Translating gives CASTPDRGLGNSPLHF.

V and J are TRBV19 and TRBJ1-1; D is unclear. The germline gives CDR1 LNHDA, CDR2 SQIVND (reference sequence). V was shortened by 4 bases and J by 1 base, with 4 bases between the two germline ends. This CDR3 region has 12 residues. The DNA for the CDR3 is TGTGCCAGTAGTAGACAGAACACTGAAGCTTTCTTT. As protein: CASSRQNTEAFF.

CDR3 residues: CASSYSLASTDTQYF. In DNA form, the CDR3 reads TGTGCCAGCAGTTACTCTCTTGCTAGCACAGATACGCAGTATTTT. This sequence joins TRBV6-2 or TRBV6-3 and TRBJ2-3; D is uncertain. Germline CDR1 MNHEY, CDR2 SVGEGT. This CDR3 contains 15 residues. The V and J ends lost 0 bases and 0 bases respectively, with 7 bases between them.

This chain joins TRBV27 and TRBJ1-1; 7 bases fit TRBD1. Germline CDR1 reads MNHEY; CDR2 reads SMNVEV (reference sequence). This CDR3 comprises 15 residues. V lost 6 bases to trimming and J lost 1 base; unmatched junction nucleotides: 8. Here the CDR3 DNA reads TGTGCCAGCAGGGAGGGGGCCCAACGGAACACTGAAGCTTTCTTT. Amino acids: CASREGAQRNTEAFF.

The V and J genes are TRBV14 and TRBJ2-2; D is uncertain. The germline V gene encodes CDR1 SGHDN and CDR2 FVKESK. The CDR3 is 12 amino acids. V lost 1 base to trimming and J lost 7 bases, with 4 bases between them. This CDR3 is CASSQGFGELFF. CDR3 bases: TGTGCCAGCAGCCAAGGGTTCGGGGAGCTGTTTTTT.

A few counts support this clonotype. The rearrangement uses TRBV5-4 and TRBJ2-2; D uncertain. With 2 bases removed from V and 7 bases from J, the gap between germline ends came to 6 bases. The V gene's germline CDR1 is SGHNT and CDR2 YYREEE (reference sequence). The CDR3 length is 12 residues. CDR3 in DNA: TGTGCCAGCAGCTTAAGGATCGGGGAGCTGTTTTTT. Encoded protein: CASSLRIGELFF.

Here the CDR3 reads CASSQGEEQYV. The DNA of the CDR3 is TGTGCCAGCAGCCAGGGGGAGGAGCAGTACGTC. The chain uses TRBV3-1 and TRBJ2-7, with D tentatively TRBD1 or TRBD2 (5 bases each). V lost 3 bases and J 7 bases, leaving 7 bases between the germline ends. The CDR3 has 11 residues. CDR1 and CDR2 from the germline V gene are LGHDT and YNNKEL (reference sequence).

CDR3 sequence (DNA): TGTGCCAGCAGCCAAGGGGCAGGGTCCTACACAGATACGCAGTATTTT. It encodes CASSQGAGSYTDTQYF. The chain employs TRBV3-1 and TRBJ2-3, with a possible D match to TRBD1 (5 bases). The V and J ends lost 1 base and 2 bases respectively, with 13 bases between them. The CDR3 length is 16 residues. Germline V gene data show CDR1 as LGHDT and CDR2 as YNNKEL (reference sequence).

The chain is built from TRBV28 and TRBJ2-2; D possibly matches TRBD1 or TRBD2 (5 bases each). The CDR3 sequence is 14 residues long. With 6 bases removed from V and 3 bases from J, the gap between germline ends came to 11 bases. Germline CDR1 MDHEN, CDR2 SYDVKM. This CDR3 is CASRPGPDTGELFF. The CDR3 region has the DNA TGTGCCAGCAGGCCGGGACCGGACACCGGGGAGCTGTTTTTT. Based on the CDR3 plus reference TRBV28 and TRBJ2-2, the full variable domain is DVKVTQSSRYLVKRTGEKVFLECVQDMDHENMFWYRQDPGLGLRLIYFSYDVKMKEKGDIPEGYSVSREKKERFSLILESASTNQTSMYLCASRPGPDTGELFFGEGSRLTVL.

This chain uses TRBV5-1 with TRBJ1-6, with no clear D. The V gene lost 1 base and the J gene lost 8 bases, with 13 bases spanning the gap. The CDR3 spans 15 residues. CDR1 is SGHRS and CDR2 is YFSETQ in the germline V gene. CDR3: CASSLLGPSDSPLHF. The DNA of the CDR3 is TGCGCCAGCAGCTTGCTTGGTCCGTCGGATTCACCCCTCCACTTT.

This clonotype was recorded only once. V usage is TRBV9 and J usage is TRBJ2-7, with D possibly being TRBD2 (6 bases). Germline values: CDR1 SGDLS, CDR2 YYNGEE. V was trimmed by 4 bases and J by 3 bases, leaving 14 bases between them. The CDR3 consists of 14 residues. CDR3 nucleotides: TGTGCCAGCAGCCCGAGACTAGGGAACTACGAGCAGTACTTC. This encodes CASSPRLGNYEQYF.

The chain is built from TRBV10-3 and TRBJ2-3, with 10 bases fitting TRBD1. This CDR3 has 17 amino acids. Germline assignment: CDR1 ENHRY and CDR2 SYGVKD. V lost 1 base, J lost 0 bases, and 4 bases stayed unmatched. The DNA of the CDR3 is TGTGCCATCAGTGAGTGGGGACAGGGGTCTAGCACAGATACGCAGTATTTT. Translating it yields CAISEWGQGSSTDTQYF.

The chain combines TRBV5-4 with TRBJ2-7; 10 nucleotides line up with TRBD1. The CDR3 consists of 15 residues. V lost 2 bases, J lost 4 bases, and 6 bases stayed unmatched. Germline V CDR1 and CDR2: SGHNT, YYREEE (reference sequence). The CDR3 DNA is TGTGCCAGCAGCTTCTCCGGGACAGGGGTATACGAGCAGTACTTC. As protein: CASSFSGTGVYEQYF.

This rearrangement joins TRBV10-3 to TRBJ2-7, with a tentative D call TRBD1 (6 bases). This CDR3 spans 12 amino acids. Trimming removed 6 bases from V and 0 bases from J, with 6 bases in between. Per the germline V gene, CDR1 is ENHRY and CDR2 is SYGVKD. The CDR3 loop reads CAIRDSSYEQYF. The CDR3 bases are TGTGCCATCAGGGACAGCTCCTACGAGCAGTACTTC.

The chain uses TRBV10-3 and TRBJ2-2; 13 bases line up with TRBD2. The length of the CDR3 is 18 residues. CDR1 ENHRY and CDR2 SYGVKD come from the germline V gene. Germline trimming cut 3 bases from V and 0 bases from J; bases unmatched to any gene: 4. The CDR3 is CAISETSGGAANTGELFF. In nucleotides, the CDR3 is TGTGCCATCAGTGAAACTAGCGGGGGGGCCGCGAACACCGGGGAGCTGTTTTTT.

The CDR3 nucleotides are TGTGCCAGTAGTCAGACAGGGGATAACACTGAAGCTTTCTTT. It specifies CASSQTGDNTEAFF. V usage is TRBV19 and J usage is TRBJ1-1, with TRBD1 matching 8 bases. The J segment lost 2 bases and the V segment lost 5 bases, leaving 4 bases of the junction unmatched. Germline V lookup: CDR1 LNHDA, CDR2 SQIVND (reference sequence). The CDR3 is 14 residues long.

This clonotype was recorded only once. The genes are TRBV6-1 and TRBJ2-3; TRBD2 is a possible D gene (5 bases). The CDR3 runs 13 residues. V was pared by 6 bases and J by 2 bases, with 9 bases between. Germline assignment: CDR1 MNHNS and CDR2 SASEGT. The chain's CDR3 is CASRRGNTDTQYF. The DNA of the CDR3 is TGTGCCAGCAGACGGGGAAACACAGATACGCAGTATTTT.